The entry below describes one T cell receptor beta chain. What it binds is unknown. This record belongs to a study of beta chain features in type 1 diabetes. Study-level background: Age and gender were similar between patients and healthy donors, as were cell yields.

Purity exceeded 98% in all sorted populations. V gave up 4 bases and J gave up 8 bases, with 20 bases separating them. Germline CDR1 is LNHDA and CDR2 is SQIVND (reference sequence). CDR3 length: 15 amino acids. Sequencing targeted expressed TCRB transcripts, as all isolated RNA had been reverse transcribed. Only in-frame clones appear in the TCRdb table, and some are missing; sequencing was by immunoSEQ multiplex PCR. Here the sample spans approximately 270,000 clones, over 11% being singletons. Study results and caveats: For patients, the naive, central memory and Treg TCRB repertoires appeared more alike than for healthy donors. Type 1 diabetes patients showed a moderate but significant shortening of TCRB CDR3s in all four CD4+ subsets.

This chain uses TRBV19 with TRBJ1-2; D not certain. This clonotype was obtained from a man younger than 40 with type 1 diabetes. Sequencing used naive CD4+ T cells from blood. The CDR3 loop reads CASSNKPGAAGGYTF. CDR3 in DNA: TGTGCCAGTAGTAACAAACCAGGAGCGGCGGGAGGCTACACCTTC.